The entry below gives a single T cell receptor (beta chain) sequence along with its context. These data are taken from a study of blood T cell repertoires in COVID-19. Study information: Whether acute or convalescent, the COVID-19 samples came from the United States, Italy and Spain. In each case, the material was cDNA or gDNA derived from T cells, B-cell-depleted T cells, or PBMCs.

Trimming took off 4 bases at V and 5 bases at J, with 19 bases between the two ends. This CDR3 is built from 15 residues. The germline V gene has CDR1 SGHRS and CDR2 YFSETQ. Authors' analysis steps: The authors estimated nucleated cell counts from reference gene primer amplification. Method: immunoSEQ multiplex PCR; TCRdb's copy keeps in-frame clones and lacks some. Clonal size and the V and J genes are those of that table, whereas D and trimming came from the DNA. The sample has around 250,000 clones; approximately 86% are singletons. The chain links TRBV5-1 to TRBJ2-7, with D perhaps matching TRBD1 (6 bases). Specimen: peripheral blood. The clonotype originates from a human donor in a cohort sampled during active COVID-19. The CDR3 protein is CASSPGRGAAHEQYF. Here the CDR3 DNA reads TGCGCCAGCAGCCCGGGCAGGGGCGCAGCCCACGAGCAGTACTTC.